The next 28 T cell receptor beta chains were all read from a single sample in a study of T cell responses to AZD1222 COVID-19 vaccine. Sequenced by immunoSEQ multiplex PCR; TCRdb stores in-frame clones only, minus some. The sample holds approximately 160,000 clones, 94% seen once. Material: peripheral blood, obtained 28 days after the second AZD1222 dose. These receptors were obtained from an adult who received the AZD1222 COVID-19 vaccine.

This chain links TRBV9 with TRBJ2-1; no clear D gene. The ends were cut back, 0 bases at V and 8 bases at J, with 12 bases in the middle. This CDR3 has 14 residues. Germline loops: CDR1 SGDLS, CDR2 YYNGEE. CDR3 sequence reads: CASSVVISGDEQFF. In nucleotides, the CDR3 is TGTGCCAGCAGCGTAGTAATTTCCGGAGATGAGCAGTTCTTC.

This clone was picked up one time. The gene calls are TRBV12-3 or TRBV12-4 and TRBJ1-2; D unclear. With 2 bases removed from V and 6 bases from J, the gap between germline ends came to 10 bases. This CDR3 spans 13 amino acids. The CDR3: CASSLYIGNGYTF. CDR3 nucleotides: TGTGCCAGCAGTTTATATATAGGGAATGGCTACACCTTC.

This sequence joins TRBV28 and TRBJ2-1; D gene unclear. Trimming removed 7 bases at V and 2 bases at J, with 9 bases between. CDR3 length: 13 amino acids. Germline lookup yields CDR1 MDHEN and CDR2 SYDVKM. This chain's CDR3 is CASNPETYNEQFF. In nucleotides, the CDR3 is TGTGCCAGCAACCCCGAAACCTACAATGAGCAGTTCTTC.

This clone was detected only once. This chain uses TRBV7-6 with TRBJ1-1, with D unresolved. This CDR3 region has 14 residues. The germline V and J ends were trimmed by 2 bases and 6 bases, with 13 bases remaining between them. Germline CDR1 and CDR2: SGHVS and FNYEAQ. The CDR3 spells CASSLNLGSAEAFF. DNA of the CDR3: TGTGCCAGCAGCTTAAATTTGGGAAGTGCTGAAGCTTTCTTT.

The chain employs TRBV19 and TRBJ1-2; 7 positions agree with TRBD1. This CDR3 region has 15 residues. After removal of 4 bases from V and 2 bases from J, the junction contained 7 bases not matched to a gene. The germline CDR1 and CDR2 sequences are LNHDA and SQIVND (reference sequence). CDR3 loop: CASSRPGQRNYGYTF. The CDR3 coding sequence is TGTGCCAGTAGTAGACCGGGACAGAGGAACTATGGCTACACCTTC.

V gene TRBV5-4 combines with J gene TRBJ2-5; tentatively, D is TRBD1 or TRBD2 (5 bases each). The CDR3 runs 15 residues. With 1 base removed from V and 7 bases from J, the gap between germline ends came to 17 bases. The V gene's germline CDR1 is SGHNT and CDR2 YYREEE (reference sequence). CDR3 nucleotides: TGTGCCAGCAGCTTGAACGGGGCATCACGAGGGACCCAGTACTTC. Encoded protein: CASSLNGASRGTQYF.

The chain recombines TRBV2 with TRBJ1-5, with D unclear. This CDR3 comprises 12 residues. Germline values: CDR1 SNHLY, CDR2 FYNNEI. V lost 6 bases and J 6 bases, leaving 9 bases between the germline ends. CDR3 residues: CASRIWGQPQHF. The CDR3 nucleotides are TGTGCCAGCAGGATATGGGGTCAGCCCCAGCATTTT.

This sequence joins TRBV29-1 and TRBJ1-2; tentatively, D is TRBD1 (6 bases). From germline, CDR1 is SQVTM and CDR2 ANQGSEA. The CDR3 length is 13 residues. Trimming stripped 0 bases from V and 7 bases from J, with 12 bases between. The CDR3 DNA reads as TGCAGCGTTGAAGATGGGAACAGGGCTGGCTACACCTTC. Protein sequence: CSVEDGNRAGYTF.

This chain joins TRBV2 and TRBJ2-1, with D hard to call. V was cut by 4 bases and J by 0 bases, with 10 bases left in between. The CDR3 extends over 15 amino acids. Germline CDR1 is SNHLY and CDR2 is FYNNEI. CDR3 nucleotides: TGTGCCAGCAGTGGTGGTCTGAGCTCCTACAATGAGCAGTTCTTC. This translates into CASSGGLSSYNEQFF.

The CDR3 DNA reads TGTGCCAGCAGGACAGCAGGGACAGGGGGGTATGGCTACACCTTC. This encodes CASRTAGTGGYGYTF. The chain is built from TRBV6-5 and TRBJ1-2, with 11 bases identical to TRBD1. Per germline, CDR1 MNHEY and CDR2 SVGAGI. The CDR3 covers 15 residues. V lost 6 bases, J lost 5 bases, and 8 bases stayed unmatched.

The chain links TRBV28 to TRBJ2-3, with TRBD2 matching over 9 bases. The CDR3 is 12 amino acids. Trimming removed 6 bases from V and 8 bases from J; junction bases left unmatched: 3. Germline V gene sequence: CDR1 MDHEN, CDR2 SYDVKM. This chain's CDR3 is CASSRTSATQYF. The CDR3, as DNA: TGTGCCAGCAGCCGGACTAGCGCTACGCAGTATTTT.

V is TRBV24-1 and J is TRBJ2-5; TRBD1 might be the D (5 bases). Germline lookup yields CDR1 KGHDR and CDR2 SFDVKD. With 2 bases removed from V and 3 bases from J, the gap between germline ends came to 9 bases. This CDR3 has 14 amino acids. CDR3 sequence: CATSDSQGKETQYF. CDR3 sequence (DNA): TGTGCCACCAGTGATTCGCAGGGAAAAGAGACCCAGTACTTC.

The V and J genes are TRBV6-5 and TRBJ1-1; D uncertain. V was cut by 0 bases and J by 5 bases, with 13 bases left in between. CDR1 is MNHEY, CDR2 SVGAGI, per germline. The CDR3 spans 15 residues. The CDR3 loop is CASSYSIPGWTEAFF. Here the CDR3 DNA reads TGTGCCAGCAGTTACTCGATCCCCGGATGGACTGAAGCTTTCTTT.

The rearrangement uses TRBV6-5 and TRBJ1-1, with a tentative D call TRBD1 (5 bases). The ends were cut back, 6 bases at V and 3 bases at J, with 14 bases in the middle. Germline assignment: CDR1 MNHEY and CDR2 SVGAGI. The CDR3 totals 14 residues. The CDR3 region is CASRTGVSDTEAFF. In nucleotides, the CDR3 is TGTGCCAGCAGAACGGGGGTATCGGACACTGAAGCTTTCTTT.

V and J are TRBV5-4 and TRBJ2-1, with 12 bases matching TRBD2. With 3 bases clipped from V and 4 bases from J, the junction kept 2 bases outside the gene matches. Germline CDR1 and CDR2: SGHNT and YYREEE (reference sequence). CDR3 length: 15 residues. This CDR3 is CASSSSGRVYNEQFF. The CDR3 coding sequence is TGTGCCAGCAGCTCTAGCGGGAGGGTATACAATGAGCAGTTCTTC.

This CDR3 is CASRRGLASGNTIYF. In nucleotides, the CDR3 is TGTGCCAGCAGGAGGGGGTTGGCCTCTGGAAACACCATATATTTT. The chain combines TRBV11-2 with TRBJ1-3; tentatively, D is TRBD1 (6 bases). Germline V gives CDR1 SGHAT, CDR2 FQNNGV. The V end lost 6 bases, the J end lost 0 bases, and 12 bases lay between the germline ends. The CDR3 totals 15 residues.

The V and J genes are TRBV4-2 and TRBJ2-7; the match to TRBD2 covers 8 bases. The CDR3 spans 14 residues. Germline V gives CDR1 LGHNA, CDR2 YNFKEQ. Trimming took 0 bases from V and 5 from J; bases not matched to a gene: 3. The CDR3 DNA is TGTGCCAGCAGCCAAGAACCAGCGGGAGACGAGCAGTACTTC. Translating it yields CASSQEPAGDEQYF.

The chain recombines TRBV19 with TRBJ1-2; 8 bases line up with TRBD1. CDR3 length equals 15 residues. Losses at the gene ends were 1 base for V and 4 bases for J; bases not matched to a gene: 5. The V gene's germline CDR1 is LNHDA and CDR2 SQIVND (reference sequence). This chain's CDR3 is CASSIAGTGIYGYTF. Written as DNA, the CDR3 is TGTGCCAGTAGTATAGCCGGGACAGGTATCTATGGCTACACCTTC. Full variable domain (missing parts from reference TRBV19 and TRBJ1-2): DGGITQSPKYLFRKEGQNVTLSCEQNLNHDAMYWYRQDPGQGLRLIYYSQIVNDFQKGDIAEGYSVSREKKESFPLTVTSAQKNPTAFYLCASSIAGTGIYGYTFGSGTRLTVV.

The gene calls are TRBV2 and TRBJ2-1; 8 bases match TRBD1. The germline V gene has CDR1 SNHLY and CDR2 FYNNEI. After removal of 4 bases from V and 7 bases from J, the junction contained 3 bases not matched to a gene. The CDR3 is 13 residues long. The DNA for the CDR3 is TGTGCCAGCAGTGGGACAGGGTATAATGAGCAGTTCTTC. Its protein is CASSGTGYNEQFF. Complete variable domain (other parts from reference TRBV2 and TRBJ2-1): EPEVTQTPSHQVTQMGQEVILRCVPISNHLYFYWYRQILGQKVEFLVSFYNNEISEKSEIFDDQFSVERPDGSNFTLKIRSTKLEDSAMYFCASSGTGYNEQFFGPGTRLTVL.

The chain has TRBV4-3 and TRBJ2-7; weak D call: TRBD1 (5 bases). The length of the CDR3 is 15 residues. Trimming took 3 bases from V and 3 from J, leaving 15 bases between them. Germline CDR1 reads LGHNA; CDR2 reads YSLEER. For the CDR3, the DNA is TGCGCCAGCAGCCAGTCCAGGGCCGCCATCTACGAGCAGTACTTC. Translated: CASSQSRAAIYEQYF.

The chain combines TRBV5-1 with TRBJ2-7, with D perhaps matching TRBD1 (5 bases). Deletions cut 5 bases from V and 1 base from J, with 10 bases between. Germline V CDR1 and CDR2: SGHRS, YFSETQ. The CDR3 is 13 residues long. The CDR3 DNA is TGCGCCAGCAGGACAGACAGATCCTACGAGCAGTACTTC. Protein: CASRTDRSYEQYF.

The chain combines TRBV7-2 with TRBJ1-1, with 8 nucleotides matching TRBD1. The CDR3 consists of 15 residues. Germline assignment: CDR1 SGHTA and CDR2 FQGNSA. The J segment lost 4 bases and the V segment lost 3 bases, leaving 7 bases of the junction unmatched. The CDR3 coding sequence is TGTGCCAGCAGCTTCGGACAGGGAGGCTTCACTGAAGCTTTCTTT. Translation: CASSFGQGGFTEAFF.

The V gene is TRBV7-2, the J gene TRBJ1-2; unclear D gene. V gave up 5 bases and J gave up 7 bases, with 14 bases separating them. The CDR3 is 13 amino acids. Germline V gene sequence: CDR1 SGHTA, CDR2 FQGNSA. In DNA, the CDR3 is TGTGCCAGCAGCCTGGGTCCCACCCCTGGCTACACCTTC. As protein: CASSLGPTPGYTF. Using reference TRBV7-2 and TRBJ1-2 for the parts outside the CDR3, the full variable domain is GAGVSQSPSNKVTEKGKDVELRCDPISGHTALYWYRQSLGQGLEFLIYFQGNSAPDKSGLPSDRFSAERTGGSVSTLTIQRTQQEDSAVYLCASSLGPTPGYTFGSGTRLTVV.

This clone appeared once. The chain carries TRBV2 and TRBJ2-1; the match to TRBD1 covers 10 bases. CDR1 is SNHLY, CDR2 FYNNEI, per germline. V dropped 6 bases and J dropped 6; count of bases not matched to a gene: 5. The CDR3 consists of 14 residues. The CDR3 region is CASRGTGVRNEQFF. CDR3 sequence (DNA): TGTGCCAGCAGGGGGACAGGGGTCCGCAATGAGCAGTTCTTC.

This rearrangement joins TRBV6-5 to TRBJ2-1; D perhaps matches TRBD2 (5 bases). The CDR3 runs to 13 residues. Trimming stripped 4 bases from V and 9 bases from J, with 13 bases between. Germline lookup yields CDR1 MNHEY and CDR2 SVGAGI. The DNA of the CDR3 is TGTGCCAGCAGTTCATCGGGGATTGGTGAGCAGTTCTTC. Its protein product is CASSSSGIGEQFF.

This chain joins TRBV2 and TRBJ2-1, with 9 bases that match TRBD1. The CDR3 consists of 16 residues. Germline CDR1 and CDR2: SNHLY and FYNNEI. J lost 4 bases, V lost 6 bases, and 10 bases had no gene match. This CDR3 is CASSYTGTGTYNEQFF. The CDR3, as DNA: TGTGCCAGCAGCTATACCGGGACAGGGACGTACAATGAGCAGTTCTTC.

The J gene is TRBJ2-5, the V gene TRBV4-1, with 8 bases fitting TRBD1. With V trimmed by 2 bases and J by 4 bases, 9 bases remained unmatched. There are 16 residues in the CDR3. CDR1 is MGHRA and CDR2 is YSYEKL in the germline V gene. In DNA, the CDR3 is TGCGCCAGCAGCCAAAAAAGGGGGACAGGAGGAGAGACCCAGTACTTC. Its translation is CASSQKRGTGGETQYF.

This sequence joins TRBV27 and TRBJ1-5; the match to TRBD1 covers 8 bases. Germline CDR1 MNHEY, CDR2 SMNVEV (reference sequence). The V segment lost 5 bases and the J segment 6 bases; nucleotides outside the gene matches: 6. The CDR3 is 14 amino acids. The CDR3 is CASSERDRRQPQHF. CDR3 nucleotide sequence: TGTGCCAGCAGTGAGAGGGACAGGCGTCAGCCCCAGCATTTT.